These 20 T cell receptor beta chains were all obtained from the same sample, sequenced in a study of blood T cell repertoires in COVID-19. Data came from immunoSEQ multiplex PCR; TCRdb stores just in-frame clones and leaves some out. The sample carries about 250,000 clones, 84% recorded once. Sequencing was performed on PBMCs or T cells enriched from blood (not recorded which). The source is a man in his fifties or sixties who had recovered from COVID-19.

This chain's CDR3 is CASSGGTGRVYEQYF. CDR3 sequence (DNA): TGTGCCAGCAGCGGGGGGACAGGGAGGGTCTACGAGCAGTACTTC. The chain is built from TRBV11-3 and TRBJ2-7; 9 bases line up with TRBD1. In germline, CDR1 is SGHNT, CDR2 YENEEA. The CDR3 runs to 15 residues. V trimming: 5 bases; J trimming: 3 bases; junction bases outside the gene matches: 8.

The chain is built from TRBV11-3 and TRBJ1-4; D unclear. Germline V gene data show CDR1 as SGHNT and CDR2 as YENEEA. With 5 bases removed from V and 5 bases from J, the gap between germline ends came to 9 bases. This CDR3 is 13 amino acids long. The CDR3 spells CASSRGINEKLFF. DNA of the CDR3: TGTGCCAGCAGCCGAGGGATCAATGAAAAACTGTTTTTT.

This chain uses TRBV20-1 with TRBJ2-7; 8 bases are shared with TRBD1. The CDR3 runs to 11 residues. Germline loops: CDR1 DFQATT, CDR2 SNEGSKA (reference sequence). Trimming cost V 4 bases and J 6 bases; bases outside gene matches: 2. CDR3: CSATDRAEQYF. DNA of the CDR3: TGCAGTGCTACGGACAGGGCCGAGCAGTACTTC.

V is TRBV7-2 and J is TRBJ2-7; TRBD2 is a possible D gene (7 bases). Looked up from germline, CDR1 is SGHTA and CDR2 is FQGNSA. The CDR3 contains 16 residues. The V and J ends lost 1 base and 3 bases respectively, with 16 bases between them. The CDR3 DNA reads as TGTGCCAGCAGCTTAGATTCCAGGGAGGGGGGCTACGAGCAGTACTTC. Residues: CASSLDSREGGYEQYF.

This sequence joins TRBV2 and TRBJ2-7; 8 nucleotides align to TRBD2. CDR3 length: 14 residues. Germline CDR1 reads SNHLY; CDR2 reads FYNNEI. After removal of 4 bases from V and 2 bases from J, the junction contained 4 bases not matched to a gene. This chain's CDR3 is CASSGTSGTYEQYF. CDR3 coding DNA: TGTGCCAGCAGTGGAACTAGCGGAACCTACGAGCAGTACTTC.

The chain employs TRBV6-5 and TRBJ2-2; 7 nucleotides agree with TRBD1. The CDR3 has 13 amino acids. The J segment lost 9 bases and the V segment lost 5 bases, leaving 6 bases of the junction unmatched. Germline values: CDR1 MNHEY, CDR2 SVGAGI. CDR3 bases: TGTGCCAGCAGTAGACAGGGCGGGTGGGAGCTGTTTTTT. It encodes CASSRQGGWELFF.

The chain has TRBV4-2 and TRBJ1-2, with 8 bases that match TRBD1. CDR3 length equals 16 residues. V trimming: 4 bases; J trimming: 2 bases; junction bases outside the gene matches: 9. Germline CDR1 reads LGHNA; CDR2 reads YNFKEQ. The CDR3 sequence: CASSRTRRTGNYGYTF. The CDR3 nucleotides read TGTGCCAGCAGCCGGACTAGGCGGACAGGGAACTATGGCTACACCTTC.

The V and J genes are TRBV18 and TRBJ1-1; D possibly corresponds to TRBD1 (6 bases). The germline V and J ends were trimmed by 3 bases and 1 base, with 9 bases remaining between them. Germline lookup yields CDR1 KGHSH and CDR2 LQKENI. CDR3 size: 14 residues. The DNA of the CDR3 is TGTGCCAGCTCACCTCGGGGGGCGAACACTGAAGCTTTCTTT. Translated: CASSPRGANTEAFF.

V gene TRBV27 combines with J gene TRBJ2-7; D unclear. This CDR3 is 14 amino acids long. Germline V gene data show CDR1 as MNHEY and CDR2 as SMNVEV (reference sequence). The V end lost 5 bases, the J end lost 0 bases, and 11 bases lay between the germline ends. The CDR3 DNA follows: TGTGCCAGCAGTGTGACTCGGGTCTCCTACGAGCAGTACTTC. This translates into CASSVTRVSYEQYF.

The J gene is TRBJ1-3, the V gene TRBV4-2; D unclear. This CDR3 is built from 13 residues. CDR1 LGHNA and CDR2 YNFKEQ come from the germline V gene. With 4 bases removed from V and 5 bases from J, the gap between germline ends came to 9 bases. CDR3 in DNA: TGTGCCAGCAGCCCTTCTACCCGAAACACCATATATTTT. This sequence encodes CASSPSTRNTIYF.

V usage is TRBV7-3 and J usage is TRBJ2-7, with 10 nucleotides matching TRBD1. In germline, CDR1 is SGHTA, CDR2 FQGTGA. J lost 6 bases, V lost 4 bases, and 3 bases had no gene match. This CDR3 contains 13 residues. The CDR3 here is CASSYRDRGEQYF. CDR3 coding DNA: TGTGCCAGCAGCTACCGGGACAGGGGCGAGCAGTACTTC.

The chain has TRBV21-1 and TRBJ1-1. TRBV21-1 is a known pseudogene. The CDR3 runs to 14 residues. Written as DNA, the CDR3 is TGTGCCAGCAGCAAAGATCGGAGGTACACTGAAGCTTTCTTT. Protein: CASSKDRRYTEAFF.

The chain employs TRBV5-4 and TRBJ1-2; the match to TRBD1 covers 7 bases. Germline-derived CDR1 and CDR2 are SGHNT and YYREEE (reference sequence). Germline trimming cut 0 bases from V and 8 bases from J; bases unmatched to any gene: 10. There are 15 residues in the CDR3. The CDR3 loop is CASSLGQGYYLGYTF. DNA for the CDR3: TGTGCCAGCAGCTTGGGACAGGGCTACTACTTGGGCTACACCTTC.

The chain links TRBV9 to TRBJ2-2, with 7 nucleotides matching TRBD1. This CDR3 has 17 amino acids. CDR1 is SGDLS, CDR2 YYNGEE, per germline. J was trimmed by 5 bases and V by 0 bases; bases with no gene match: 10. CDR3 protein: CASSVEGYRGGTGELFF. For the CDR3, the DNA is TGTGCCAGCAGCGTAGAGGGGTACAGGGGCGGGACCGGGGAGCTGTTTTTT. Combining the CDR3 with reference TRBV9 and TRBJ2-2 gives the whole variable domain DSGVTQTPKHLITATGQRVTLRCSPRSGDLSVYWYQQSLDQGLQFLIQYYNGEERAKGNILERFSAQQFPDLHSELNLSSLELGDSALYFCASSVEGYRGGTGELFFGEGSRLTVL.

This clone has just one count. The chain recombines TRBV27 with TRBJ2-7; 7 bases line up with TRBD2. The CDR3 is 14 amino acids. In germline, CDR1 is MNHEY, CDR2 SMNVEV (reference sequence). V shed 7 bases and J 6 bases; nucleotides not matched to a gene: 12. CDR3 in amino acids: CASTDWTRSGEQYF. Written as DNA, the CDR3 is TGTGCCAGCACCGACTGGACTAGAAGCGGCGAGCAGTACTTC.

The V gene is TRBV4-1, the J gene TRBJ2-7, with TRBD1 matching 7 bases. This CDR3 contains 14 residues. Germline assignment: CDR1 MGHRA and CDR2 YSYEKL. V gave up 1 base and J gave up 6 bases; unmatched junction bases: 6. CDR3 coding DNA: TGCGCCAGCAGCCAAGTTGACAGGGATGGCGAGCAGTACTTC. Amino acid sequence: CASSQVDRDGEQYF.

The gene calls are TRBV6-4 and TRBJ1-1, with 7 nucleotides matching TRBD1. The CDR3 sequence is 17 residues long. Germline CDR1 is MRHNA and CDR2 is SNTAGT. Trimming took 2 bases from V and 0 from J; bases not matched to a gene: 9. The CDR3 DNA sequence: TGTGCCAGCAGTGACCAGTCGGGACAGCCCATGAACACTGAAGCTTTCTTT. Its translation: CASSDQSGQPMNTEAFF.

V gene TRBV3-1 (or the pseudogene TRBV3-2) combines with J gene TRBJ1-1; 8 bases line up with TRBD1. The CDR3 runs 15 residues. V shed 5 bases and J 3 bases; nucleotides not matched to a gene: 8. Germline-derived CDR1 and CDR2 are LGHDT and YNNKEL (reference sequence). The CDR3 region has the DNA TGTGCCAGCAGCGGCCGGGACAGGAGGTACACTGAAGCTTTCTTT. Its translation: CASSGRDRRYTEAFF.

This sequence joins TRBV19 and TRBJ2-2, with 9 positions matching TRBD1. The CDR3 runs to 15 residues. Germline V lookup: CDR1 LNHDA, CDR2 SQIVND (reference sequence). Trimming removed 5 bases from V and 6 bases from J; junction bases left unmatched: 7. The DNA for the CDR3 is TGTGCCAGTAGTCTCGGGACAGGGTGGTCCGGGGAGCTGTTTTTT. Encoded protein: CASSLGTGWSGELFF. Variable domain in full (rest from reference TRBV19 and TRBJ2-2): DGGITQSPKYLFRKEGQNVTLSCEQNLNHDAMYWYRQDPGQGLRLIYYSQIVNDFQKGDIAEGYSVSREKKESFPLTVTSAQKNPTAFYLCASSLGTGWSGELFFGEGSRLTVL.

The V and J genes are TRBV4-2 and TRBJ2-3, with a tentative D call TRBD2 (5 bases). This CDR3 is built from 18 residues. Germline V lookup: CDR1 LGHNA, CDR2 YNFKEQ. Trimming removed 0 bases at V and 7 bases at J, with 23 bases between. CDR3 sequence (DNA): TGTGCCAGCAGCCAAGAATTCGAGATAGCGTCCCATCTTTATACGCAGTATTTT. This sequence encodes CASSQEFEIASHLYTQYF.